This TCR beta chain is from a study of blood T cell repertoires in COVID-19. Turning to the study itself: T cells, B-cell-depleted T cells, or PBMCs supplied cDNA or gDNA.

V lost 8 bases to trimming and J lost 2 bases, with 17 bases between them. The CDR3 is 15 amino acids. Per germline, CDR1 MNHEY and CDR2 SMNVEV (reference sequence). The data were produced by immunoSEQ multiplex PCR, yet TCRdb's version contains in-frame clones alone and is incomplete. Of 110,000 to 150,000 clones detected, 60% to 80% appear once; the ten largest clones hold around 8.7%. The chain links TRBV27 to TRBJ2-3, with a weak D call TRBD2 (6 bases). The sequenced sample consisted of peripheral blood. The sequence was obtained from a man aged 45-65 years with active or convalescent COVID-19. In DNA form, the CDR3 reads TGTGCCAGCTATCGAGGGGCGGGATACACAGATACGCAGTATTTT. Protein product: CASYRGAGYTDTQYF.